These 14 T cell receptor beta chains came from one sample sequenced in a study of radiation and T cells in renal cell carcinoma. Time point noted: baseline pretreatment blood. Sample treatment: 15 Gy SBRT to primary tumor, nephrectomy 4 weeks later. The method was immunoSEQ multiplex PCR; TCRdb's version includes in-frame clones alone and lacks a portion of them. The sample holds around 140,000 clones; about 85% are singletons and the top ten take roughly 4.1%. Specimen: blood, collected from a patient whose treatment included radiotherapy and nephrectomy. Source of these receptors: a woman aged 70-85 years with renal cell carcinoma.

The gene calls are TRBV7-2 and TRBJ2-7; D is possibly TRBD1 (6 bases). This CDR3 is built from 13 residues. The V and J ends lost 4 bases and 4 bases respectively, with 11 bases between them. Germline loops: CDR1 SGHTA, CDR2 FQGNSA. Here the CDR3 reads CASSSRDRYEQYF. The CDR3 DNA follows: TGTGCCAGCAGCTCTAGAGACAGGTACGAGCAGTACTTC.

The CDR3 sequence is CASSQVGPRNTEAFF. CDR3 DNA: TGTGCCAGCAGCCAAGTTGGGCCCAGGAACACTGAAGCTTTCTTT. J is TRBJ1-1 and V is TRBV14, with D unclear. V shed 1 base and J shed 1 base, with 10 bases lying between them. The CDR3 is made up of 15 amino acids. The germline V gene encodes CDR1 SGHDN and CDR2 FVKESK.

The chain links TRBV25-1 to TRBJ2-1; TRBD1 is a possible D gene (6 bases). The CDR3 covers 18 residues. The V gene's germline CDR1 is MGHDK and CDR2 SYGVNS. Trimming removed 3 bases at V and 0 bases at J, with 18 bases between. The CDR3 sequence: CASSDLLPGHYSYNEQFF. In DNA form, the CDR3 reads TGTGCCAGCAGTGATCTCTTACCGGGACATTACTCCTACAATGAGCAGTTCTTC.

This clone was seen only a few times. The chain is built from TRBV7-2 and TRBJ2-7; TRBD1 matches 7 bases. The CDR3 has 16 amino acids. Germline V gene sequence: CDR1 SGHTA, CDR2 FQGNSA. Trimming took 5 bases from V and 3 from J; bases not matched to a gene: 13. CDR3 nucleotides: TGTGCCAGCAGCCGTAGAGCCGGGACAGCCGTCTACGAGCAGTACTTC. Translating it yields CASSRRAGTAVYEQYF. Based on the CDR3 plus reference TRBV7-2 and TRBJ2-7, the full variable domain is GAGVSQSPSNKVTEKGKDVELRCDPISGHTALYWYRQSLGQGLEFLIYFQGNSAPDKSGLPSDRFSAERTGGSVSTLTIQRTQQEDSAVYLCASSRRAGTAVYEQYFGPGTRLTVT.

The genes are TRBV11-2 and TRBJ2-3; 8 nucleotides agree with TRBD2. Germline loops: CDR1 SGHAT, CDR2 FQNNGV. Trimming removed 2 bases from V and 6 bases from J; junction bases left unmatched: 4. The CDR3 has 14 residues. Written as DNA, the CDR3 is TGTGCCAGCAGCTTATACGGGGGGGCGGATACGCAGTATTTT. It encodes CASSLYGGADTQYF.

CDR3 DNA sequence: TGCGCCAGCAGCCAACCGGGACGCGGGAAGACCCAGTACTTC. Translating gives CASSQPGRGKTQYF. This chain links TRBV4-1 with TRBJ2-5; D might be TRBD2 (6 bases). V lost 2 bases, J lost 6 bases, and 13 bases lay in between. CDR1 MGHRA and CDR2 YSYEKL come from the germline V gene. The CDR3 consists of 14 residues.

CDR3 in amino acids: CASSPTGQGAGNTEAFF. CDR3 sequence (DNA): TGTGCCAGCTCACCAACGGGACAGGGGGCCGGGAACACTGAAGCTTTCTTT. The chain uses TRBV18 and TRBJ1-1; TRBD1 matches at 12 bases. CDR1 and CDR2 (germline): KGHSH, LQKENI. The CDR3 loop spans 17 amino acids. After removal of 2 bases from V and 1 base from J, the junction contained 5 bases not matched to a gene.

The chain couples TRBV5-1 to TRBJ2-7, with D perhaps being TRBD1 or TRBD2 (5 bases each). The V and J ends lost 1 base and 2 bases respectively, with 10 bases between them. CDR3 length: 14 residues. The germline V gene encodes CDR1 SGHRS and CDR2 YFSETQ. As DNA, the CDR3 is TGCGCCAGCAGCTTGAGTGGGACCACCTACGAGCAGTACTTC. Amino acids: CASSLSGTTYEQYF.

The V and J genes are TRBV19 and TRBJ1-6; D may be TRBD1 (5 bases). This CDR3 is 12 amino acids long. V was shortened by 8 bases and J by 5 bases, with 7 bases between the two germline ends. In germline, CDR1 is LNHDA, CDR2 SQIVND (reference sequence). The CDR3: CASQGNNSPLHF. The CDR3 DNA sequence: TGTGCCAGTCAGGGAAATAATTCACCCCTCCACTTT.

The chain is built from TRBV6-6 and TRBJ2-1, with D tentatively TRBD2 (6 bases). V was clipped by 6 bases and J by 10 bases, with 13 bases between them. The CDR3 has 12 amino acids. CDR1 and CDR2 (germline): MNHNY, SVGAGI (reference sequence). CDR3 protein: CASSGIADEQFF. The CDR3 bases are TGTGCCAGCAGCGGGATAGCGGACGAGCAGTTCTTC.

This chain uses TRBV9 with TRBJ1-1; D uncertain. Between the trimmed V and J ends, which lost 4 bases and 5 bases, there was a span of 18 bases. The CDR3 extends over 15 amino acids. Germline V gene sequence: CDR1 SGDLS, CDR2 YYNGEE. CDR3 sequence reads: CASSPTPALLTEAFF. The DNA for the CDR3 is TGTGCCAGCAGCCCTACCCCGGCCCTCTTGACTGAAGCTTTCTTT.

The chain combines TRBV7-2 with TRBJ1-2; weak D call: TRBD1 (6 bases). This CDR3 region has 16 residues. V was clipped by 4 bases and J by 4 bases, with 19 bases between them. CDR1 and CDR2 from the germline V gene are SGHTA and FQGNSA. The CDR3 is CASSWSTGQRSYGYTF. The CDR3 nucleotides are TGTGCCAGCAGCTGGTCGACAGGCCAACGTAGCTATGGCTACACCTTC.

The V and J genes are TRBV28 and TRBJ1-2, with D maybe TRBD1 (5 bases). In germline, CDR1 is MDHEN, CDR2 SYDVKM. V lost 4 bases, J lost 5 bases, and 8 bases lay in between. CDR3 size: 12 residues. This CDR3 reads CASSSTGYGYTF. In nucleotides, the CDR3 is TGTGCCAGCAGTTCTACAGGATATGGCTACACCTTC.

This rearrangement joins TRBV7-2 to TRBJ1-1; 9 positions agree with TRBD1. The CDR3 consists of 13 residues. From germline, CDR1 is SGHTA and CDR2 FQGNSA. J gave up 11 bases and V 4 bases, and 8 bases lay outside the gene matches. The CDR3 nucleotides read TGTGCCAGCAGCTGGACAGGGGTTACGGTGGCTTTCTTT. Amino acids: CASSWTGVTVAFF.